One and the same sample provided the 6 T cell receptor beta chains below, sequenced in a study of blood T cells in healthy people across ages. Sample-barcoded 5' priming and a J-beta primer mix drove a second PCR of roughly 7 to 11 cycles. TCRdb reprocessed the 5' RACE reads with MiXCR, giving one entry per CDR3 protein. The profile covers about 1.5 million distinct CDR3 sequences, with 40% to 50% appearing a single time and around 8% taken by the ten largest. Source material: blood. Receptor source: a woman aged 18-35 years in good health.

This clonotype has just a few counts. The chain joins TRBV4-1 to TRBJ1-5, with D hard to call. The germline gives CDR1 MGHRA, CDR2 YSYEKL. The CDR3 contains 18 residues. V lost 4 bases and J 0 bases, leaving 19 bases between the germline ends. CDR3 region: CASSPYSSQINSNQPQHF. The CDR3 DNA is TGCGCCAGCAGCCCCTATTCATCACAGATTAATAGCAATCAGCCCCAGCATTTT.

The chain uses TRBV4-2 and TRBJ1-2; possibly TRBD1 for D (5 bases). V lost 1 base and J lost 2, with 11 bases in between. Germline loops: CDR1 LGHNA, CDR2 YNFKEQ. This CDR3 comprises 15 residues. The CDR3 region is CASSQVWGTNYGYTF. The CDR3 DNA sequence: TGTGCCAGCAGCCAAGTATGGGGGACGAACTATGGCTACACCTTC.

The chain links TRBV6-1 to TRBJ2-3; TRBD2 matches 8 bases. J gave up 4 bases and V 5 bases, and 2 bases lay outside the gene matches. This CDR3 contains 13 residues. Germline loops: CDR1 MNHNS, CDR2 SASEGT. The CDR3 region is CASSPAGADTQYF. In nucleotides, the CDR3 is TGTGCCAGCAGTCCAGCGGGAGCAGATACGCAGTATTTT.

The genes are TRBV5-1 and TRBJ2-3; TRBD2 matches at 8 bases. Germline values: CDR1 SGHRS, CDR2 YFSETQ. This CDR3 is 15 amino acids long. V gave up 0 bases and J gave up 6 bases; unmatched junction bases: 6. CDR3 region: CASSLGSGASDTQYF. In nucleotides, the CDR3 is TGCGCCAGCAGCTTGGGTAGCGGGGCGAGCGATACGCAGTATTTT. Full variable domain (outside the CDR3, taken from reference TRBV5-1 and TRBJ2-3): KAGVTQTPRYLIKTRGQQVTLSCSPISGHRSVSWYQQTPGQGLQFLFEYFSETQRNKGNFPGRFSGRQFSNSRSEMNVSTLELGDSALYLCASSLGSGASDTQYFGPGTRLTVL.

The CDR3 bases are TGTGCCAGCATCAAGGGACAGGGGACCCGTGAGCAGTTCTTC. It is translated as CASIKGQGTREQFF. V is TRBV12-3 or TRBV12-4 and J is TRBJ2-1; TRBD1 matches 10 bases. The CDR3 is made up of 14 amino acids. V was pared by 7 bases and J by 9 bases, with 9 bases of the junction left unmatched.

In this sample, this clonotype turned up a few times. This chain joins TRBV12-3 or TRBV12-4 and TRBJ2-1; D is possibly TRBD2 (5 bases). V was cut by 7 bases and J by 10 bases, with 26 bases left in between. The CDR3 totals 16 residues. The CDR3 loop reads CASTLRVSFGSSEQFF. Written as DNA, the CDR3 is TGTGCCAGCACTCTGAGGGTCTCCTTCGGGTCTTCAGAGCAGTTCTTC.